These T cell receptor beta chains were read from a single sample in a study of neurological immune-mediated disorders. TCRdb called the 5' RACE reads again in MiXCR, with one record for every CDR3 protein. The table has roughly 88,000 distinct CDR3 sequences, 3.5% seen once; the top ten hold around 2.7%. The sample taken for sequencing was PBMCs. The source of these receptors is a woman aged 50 to 60 with multiple sclerosis. Both conserved end residues are part of each CDR3. The D gene is left open where the match is weak. The size of a clone is reported for some rows only, either as once, few or many, or as a class for expanded clones.

CDR3 DNA,CDR3 protein,D gene,V gene,clone size,J gene
TGTGCCAGCAGCCCACAGGGGGATGGCTACACCTTC,CASSPQGDGYTF,TRBD1,TRBV12-3/TRBV12-4,many,TRBJ1-2
TGCGCCAGCAGCCAAGATCTCGGACAGGGCCGTGAGCAGTACTTC,CASSQDLGQGREQYF,TRBD1,TRBV4-3,many,TRBJ2-7
TGCGCCAGCAGCTCTCCCGGGACAGGGGAGTACGAGCAGTACTTC,CASSSPGTGEYEQYF,TRBD1,TRBV5-1,many,TRBJ2-7
TGTGCCACCAGCAGAGATCTCCGGACGATAGGGTCTGGCTACACCTTC,CATSRDLRTIGSGYTF,.,TRBV15,many,TRBJ1-2
TGTGCCAGCAGCTTCTTGGTTGGAGGGGATGGCTACACCTTC,CASSFLVGGDGYTF,.,TRBV7-2,many,TRBJ1-2
TGCGCCAGCAGCTTGGCAGGGGGTCGGGCCATGAACACTGAAGCTTTCTTT,CASSLAGGRAMNTEAFF,TRBD1,TRBV5-1,many,TRBJ1-1
TGCGCCAGTTCGACAGGGGTGGGTGAAAAACTGTTTTTT,CASSTGVGEKLFF,TRBD1,TRBV5-1,many,TRBJ1-4
TGCGCCAGCAGCTTGGAATCAGGGGCTCGGACCCAGCATTTT,CASSLESGARTQHF,.,TRBV5-1,many,TRBJ1-5
TGCAGTGCTAGACTGACAGGGGGCCCCAATTCACCCCTCCACTTT,CSARLTGGPNSPLHF,TRBD1,TRBV20-1,many,TRBJ1-6
TGCGCCAGCGCGGACGAAGAGACCCAGTACTTC,CASADEETQYF,.,TRBV5-1,many,TRBJ2-5
TGTGCCAGCAGCTTAGTTGGTACCTACACTGAAGCTTTCTTT,CASSLVGTYTEAFF,.,TRBV7-2,many,TRBJ1-1
TGTGCCAGCAGTGTCGGACCCCCGGGTTCACCCCTCCACTTT,CASSVGPPGSPLHF,.,TRBV6-4,.,TRBJ1-6
TGTGCCAGCAGCCAGATGACTAGCTCGGTAGAGACCCAGTACTTC,CASSQMTSSVETQYF,TRBD2,TRBV3-1,few,TRBJ2-5
TGTGCCAGCAGCCGGACGGAGCAGACCCAGTACTTC,CASSRTEQTQYF,.,TRBV7-2,many,TRBJ2-5
TGTGCCAGCAGCACCCCCGGGGACTACCTTTACTACGAGCAGTACTTC,CASSTPGDYLYYEQYF,TRBD2,TRBV7-2,many,TRBJ2-7
TGCGCCAGCAGCCAAGGACAGGGAGGAAATGAAAAACTGTTTTTT,CASSQGQGGNEKLFF,TRBD1,TRBV4-3,many,TRBJ1-4
TGCAGTGCTAGAGGGCAGATTTCCTCCTACGAGCAGTACTTC,CSARGQISSYEQYF,.,TRBV20-1,many,TRBJ2-7
TGTGCCATCAGTGGGGACAGGGGGCTTGGGGGCTACACCTTC,CAISGDRGLGGYTF,TRBD1,TRBV10-3,many,TRBJ1-2
TGTGCCAGCAGTTACTCGCGGACGGACTATGGCTACACCTTC,CASSYSRTDYGYTF,.,TRBV6-5,many,TRBJ1-2
TGTGCCAGCAGTGTCCGCAGGACACGAGTTTCGGATACGCAGTATTTT,CASSVRRTRVSDTQYF,.,TRBV12-3/TRBV12-4,many,TRBJ2-3
TGTGCCAGCAGCTCGGGAATAGCGGGGGGTAGGTACGAGCAGTACTTC,CASSSGIAGGRYEQYF,TRBD2,TRBV11-3,.,TRBJ2-7
TGTGCCAGCAGCGAAGGGGGGGGCAATCAGCCCCAGCATTTT,CASSEGGGNQPQHF,.,TRBV9,many,TRBJ1-5
TGTGCCAGCACCAAAGATCCTAAGGGGGAGCTGTTTTTT,CASTKDPKGELFF,.,TRBV11-2,many,TRBJ2-2
TGTGCCAGCAGCGAGGGGGACAGGGGGCGAGCGACGTTCTTC,CASSEGDRGRATFF,TRBD1,TRBV9,many,TRBJ2-1
TGTGCCAGCAGTTACTCGGGACTAGCAAGCGAGCAGTACTTC,CASSYSGLASEQYF,TRBD2,TRBV6-2/TRBV6-3,many,TRBJ2-7
TGTGCCAGCAGTGCGGGAGCGGGGGGAGGTGAGACCCAGTACTTC,CASSAGAGGGETQYF,TRBD2,TRBV9,many,TRBJ2-5
TGCGCCAGCAGCTTGGACCAGGGGGGCAATCAGCCCCAGCATTTT,CASSLDQGGNQPQHF,TRBD1,TRBV5-1,many,TRBJ1-5
TGCAGTGCTAGGGATGCCGGGACATTCAACTACGAGCAGTACTTC,CSARDAGTFNYEQYF,.,TRBV20-1,many,TRBJ2-7
TGTGCCAGTAGTGCCGGGACTAGCGACTACGAGCAGTACTTC,CASSAGTSDYEQYF,TRBD2,TRBV19,few,TRBJ2-7
TGCGCCAGCAGCTTGGAGGCAGGGGGCCTGAACACTGAAGCTTTCTTT,CASSLEAGGLNTEAFF,TRBD1,TRBV5-1,many,TRBJ1-1
TGTGCCAGCTCACCAATTCTAGATACGCAGTATTTT,CASSPILDTQYF,.,TRBV18,many,TRBJ2-3
TGCGCCAGCAGCCTCTTTTGGGGAAACACTGAAGCTTTCTTT,CASSLFWGNTEAFF,.,TRBV5-1,many,TRBJ1-1